Listed here is a single T cell receptor (beta chain). The CDR3 extends over 19 amino acids. This entry is derived from a study of molecular identifiers for immune sequencing clone quantification. A CD8+CD4-CCR7+CD45RA+ gate was used to sort naive CD8 T cells. Previously described methods and listed TCR primers were used for bulk TCR libraries. TCRdb reanalysed the PCR reads using MiXCR and keeps one entry per CDR3 protein. This sample has 100,000 or so distinct CDR3 sequences, with 21% found just once. The sequencing sample was made of naive CD8+ T cells from blood, with Jurkat cell RNA spiked in. Subset here: FACS-sorted CD8+CD4-CCR7+CD45RA+ naive T cells. The chain is built from TRBV3-2 and TRBJ2-3. TRBV3-2 is annotated as a pseudogene. The TCR originated in a human donor in good health. Some libraries in this study had Jurkat cell RNA spiked in. The CDR3 DNA is TGTGCCAGCAGCCAACTTTCAGGCTATAAATCTGGTAGCACAGATACGCAGTATTTT. Amino acid sequence: CASSQLSGYKSGSTDTQYF.